This TCR beta chain was observed in a study of monozygotic twins with inflammatory bowel disease. The study, taken as a whole, reports: TCRbeta inverse Simpson diversity was decreased in IBD patients versus healthy co-twins.

As for this clonotype: Its antigen is not identified.

This CDR3 is 13 amino acids long. The V gene's germline CDR1 is SGHTA and CDR2 FQGNSA. Reprocessing the 5' RACE reads, TCRdb reports a single entry for every CDR3 protein and omits DNA. The sample shows around 200,000 distinct CDR3 sequences, and 1.5% to 2% sits with its ten largest clones. The source of this sequence is a human donor with ulcerative colitis or Crohn's disease, or a healthy co-twin of an affected twin (not recorded which). Sequenced sample: blood. The chain joins TRBV7-2 to TRBJ2-7; TCRdb outputs TRBD2, but without DNA this stays unchecked. CDR3 protein: CASSEGTIYEQYF.